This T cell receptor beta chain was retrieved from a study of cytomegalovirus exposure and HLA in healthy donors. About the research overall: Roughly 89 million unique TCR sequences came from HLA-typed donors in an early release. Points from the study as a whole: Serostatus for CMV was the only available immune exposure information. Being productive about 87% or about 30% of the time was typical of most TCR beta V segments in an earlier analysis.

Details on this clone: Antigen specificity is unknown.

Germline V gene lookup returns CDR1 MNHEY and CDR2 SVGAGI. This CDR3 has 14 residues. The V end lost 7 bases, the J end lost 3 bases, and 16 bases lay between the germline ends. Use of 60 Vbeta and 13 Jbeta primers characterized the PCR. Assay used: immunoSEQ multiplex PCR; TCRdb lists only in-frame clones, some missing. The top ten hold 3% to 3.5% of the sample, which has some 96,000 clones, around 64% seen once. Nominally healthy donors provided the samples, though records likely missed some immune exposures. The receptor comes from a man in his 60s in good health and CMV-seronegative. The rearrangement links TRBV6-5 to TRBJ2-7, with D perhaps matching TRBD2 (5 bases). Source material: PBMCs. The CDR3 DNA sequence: TGTGCCAGCACCGTCGGGCGGGCAGACTACGAGCAGTACTTC. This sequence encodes CASTVGRADYEQYF.